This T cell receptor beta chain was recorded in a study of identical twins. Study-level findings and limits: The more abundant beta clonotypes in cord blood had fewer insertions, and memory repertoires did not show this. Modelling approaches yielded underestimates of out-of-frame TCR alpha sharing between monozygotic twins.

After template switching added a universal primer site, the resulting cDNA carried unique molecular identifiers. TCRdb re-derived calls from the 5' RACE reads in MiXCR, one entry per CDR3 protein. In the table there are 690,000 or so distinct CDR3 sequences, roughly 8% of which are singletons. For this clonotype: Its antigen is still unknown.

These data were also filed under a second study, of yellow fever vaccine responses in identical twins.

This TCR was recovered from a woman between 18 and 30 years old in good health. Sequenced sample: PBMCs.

The CDR3 loop is CASSPGGNGYTF. CDR3 sequence (DNA): TGCGCCAGCAGTCCCGGGGGAAATGGCTACACCTTC. This chain connects TRBV10-1 to TRBJ1-2, with TRBD1 as a possible D gene (5 bases). The CDR3 covers 12 residues. V was clipped by 5 bases and J by 6 bases, with 10 bases between them. CDR1 is WNHNN, CDR2 SYGVQD, per germline (reference sequence).